This T cell receptor beta chain was sequenced in a study of cytomegalovirus exposure and HLA in healthy donors. Study results and limitations: V- and J-gene trimming of TCR beta was linked (in a later analysis) to a missense DCLRE1C variant. A later analysis reported that several of the most significant clusters appeared to be linked to common viral pathogens, among them Epstein-Barr virus. Later findings reportedly placed an Asian-associated ancestry cluster below the roughly 660-donor mean for N-insertions.

Note on this clone: What it binds is not known.

Both 60 Vbeta primers and 13 Jbeta primers went into the PCR. In the study's own analysis: A follow-up analysis tallied around 80 million unique TCR beta chains, roughly 11 million shared. Here immunoSEQ multiplex PCR was the method, and the copy in TCRdb shows in-frame clones only, minus some. The V and J calls and clone size were taken over from that table, and D and trimming were inferred from the DNA. Here the sample spans about 140,000 clones, about 70% being singletons. Sequenced: PBMCs. This receptor was taken from a man in his late teens or twenties in good health and CMV-seronegative.

In DNA form, the CDR3 reads TGTGCCAGCAGCCGGGAGCCAGCGTACGAGCAGTACTTC. This translates into CASSREPAYEQYF. The chain has TRBV27 and TRBJ2-7, with TRBD2 as a possible D gene (6 bases). CDR1 and CDR2 (germline): MNHEY, SMNVEV (reference sequence). V was cut by 6 bases and J by 4 bases, with 13 bases left in between. The CDR3 covers 13 residues.